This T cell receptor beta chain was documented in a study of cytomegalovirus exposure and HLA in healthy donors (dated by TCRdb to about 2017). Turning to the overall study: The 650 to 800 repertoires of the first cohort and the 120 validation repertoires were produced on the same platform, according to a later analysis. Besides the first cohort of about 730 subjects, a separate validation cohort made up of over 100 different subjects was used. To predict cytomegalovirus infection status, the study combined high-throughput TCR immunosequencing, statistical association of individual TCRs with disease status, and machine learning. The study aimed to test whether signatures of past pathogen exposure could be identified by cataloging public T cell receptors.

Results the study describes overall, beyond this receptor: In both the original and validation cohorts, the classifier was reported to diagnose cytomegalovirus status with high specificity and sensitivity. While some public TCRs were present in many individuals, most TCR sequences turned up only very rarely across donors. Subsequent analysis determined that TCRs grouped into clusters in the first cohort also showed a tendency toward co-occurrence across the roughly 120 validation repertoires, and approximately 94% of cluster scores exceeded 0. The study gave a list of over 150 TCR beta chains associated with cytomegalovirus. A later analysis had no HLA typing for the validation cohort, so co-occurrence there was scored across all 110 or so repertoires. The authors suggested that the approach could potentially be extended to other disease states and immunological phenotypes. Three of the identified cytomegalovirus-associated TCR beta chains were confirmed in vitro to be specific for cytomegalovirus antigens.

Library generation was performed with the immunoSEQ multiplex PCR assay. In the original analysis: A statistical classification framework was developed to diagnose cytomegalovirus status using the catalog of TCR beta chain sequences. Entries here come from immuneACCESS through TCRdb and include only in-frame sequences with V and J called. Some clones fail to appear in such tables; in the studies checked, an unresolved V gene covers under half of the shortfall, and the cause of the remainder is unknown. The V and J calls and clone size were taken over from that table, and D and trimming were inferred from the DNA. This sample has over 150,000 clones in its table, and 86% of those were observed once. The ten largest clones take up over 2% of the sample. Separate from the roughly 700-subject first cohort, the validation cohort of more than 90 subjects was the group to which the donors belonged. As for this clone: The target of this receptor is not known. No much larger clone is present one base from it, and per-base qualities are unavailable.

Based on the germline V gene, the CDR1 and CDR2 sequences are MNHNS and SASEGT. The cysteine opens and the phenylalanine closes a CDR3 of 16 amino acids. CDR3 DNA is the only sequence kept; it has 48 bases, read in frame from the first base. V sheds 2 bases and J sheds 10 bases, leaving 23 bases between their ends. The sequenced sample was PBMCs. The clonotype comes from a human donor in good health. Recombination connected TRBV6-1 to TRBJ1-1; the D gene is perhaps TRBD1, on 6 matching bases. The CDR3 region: CASSELRGGQNTRAFF. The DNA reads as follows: TGTGCCAGCAGTGAACTCCGGGGGGGGCAGAACACCAGAGCTTTCTTT.